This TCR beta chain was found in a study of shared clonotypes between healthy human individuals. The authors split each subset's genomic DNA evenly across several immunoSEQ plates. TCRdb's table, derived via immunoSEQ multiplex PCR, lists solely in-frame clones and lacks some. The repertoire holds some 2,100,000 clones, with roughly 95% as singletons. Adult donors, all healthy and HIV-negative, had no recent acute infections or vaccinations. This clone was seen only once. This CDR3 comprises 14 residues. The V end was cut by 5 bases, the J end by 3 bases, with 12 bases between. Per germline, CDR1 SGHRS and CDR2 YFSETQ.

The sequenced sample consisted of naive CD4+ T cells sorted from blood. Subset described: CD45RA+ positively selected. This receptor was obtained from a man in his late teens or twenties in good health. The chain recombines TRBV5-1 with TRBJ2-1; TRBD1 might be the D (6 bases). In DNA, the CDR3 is TGCGCCAGCAGACCCGGGACAAACTACAATGAGCAGTTCTTC. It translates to CASRPGTNYNEQFF.